The T cell receptor beta chain under discussion was sequenced for a study of T cells after yellow fever vaccination. The study, taken as a whole, reports: Only a minor proportion of clonotypes was detected across both CD4 and CD8 compartments.

MiXCR, applied by TCRdb to the 5' RACE reads, yields one record per CDR3 protein. The sample lists about 130,000 distinct CDR3 sequences, roughly 8.2% occurring once. Germline assignment: CDR1 SEHNR and CDR2 FQNEAQ (reference sequence). Trimming removed 4 bases from V and 0 bases from J, with 15 bases in between. CDR3 length: 16 amino acids. This clonotype was seen a handful of times. The antigen is unknown. The TCR sequence derives from a man aged 18 to 29 who received the YFV17D yellow fever vaccine. The material was CD8+ T cells sorted from PBMCs, obtained on the day of the yellow fever booster vaccination. This chain connects TRBV7-9 to TRBJ2-5; either TRBD1 or TRBD2 may fit D (6 bases each). The CDR3 sequence is CASSSGGGGYQETQYF. As DNA, the CDR3 is TGTGCCAGCAGCTCCGGTGGAGGGGGGTACCAAGAGACCCAGTACTTC.